The present entry profiles one TCR beta chain with its context. The antigen is unknown. The CDR3 has 17 amino acids. V was trimmed by 0 bases and J by 3 bases, leaving 18 bases between them. Germline CDR1 reads WSHSY; CDR2 reads SAAADI. The entry originates in a study of cytomegalovirus exposure and HLA in healthy donors. Study-wide points: For most subjects, TCR beta sequences were reported to predict HLA-A and HLA-B alleles with accuracy.

PCR amplification relied on 60 Vbeta primers (plus 13 Jbeta primers). Repertoires were generated with immunoSEQ multiplex PCR, while TCRdb's copy carries only in-frame clones and drops some. The sample includes more than 150,000 clones, more than 70% of them seen just once. Whereas donors were nominally healthy upon sampling, unrecorded immune exposures were probable. Sequenced input: PBMCs. The TCR was taken from a boy between 10 and 17 years old in good health and CMV-seronegative. The chain couples TRBV10-2 to TRBJ2-7, with D perhaps TRBD2 (6 bases). In DNA, the CDR3 is TGCGCCAGCAGTGAGTCGACTCTCGGGAGTACCGACTACGAGCAGTACTTC. This sequence encodes CASSESTLGSTDYEQYF.